The 24 T cell receptor beta chains below all came from one sample that was sequenced in a study of blood T cell repertoires in COVID-19. TCRdb keeps only in-frame clones here, not all; method: immunoSEQ multiplex PCR. The top ten hold 4% to 5% of the sample, which has about 73,000 clones, 70% to 85% seen once. The sample comprised peripheral blood. The receptor set was obtained from a woman aged 60-75 years with acute or convalescent COVID-19.

The rearrangement joins TRBV28 to TRBJ2-1; D perhaps matches TRBD2 (6 bases). Trimming cost V 0 bases and J 12 bases, with 24 bases left between them. This CDR3 region has 17 residues. Germline CDR1 is MDHEN and CDR2 is SYDVKM. The CDR3 bases are TGTGCCAGCAGTTTATGGGGAGGAGGGGCGAGCGGATCGGGGCAGTTCTTC. It is translated as CASSLWGGGASGSGQFF.

The chain links TRBV19 to TRBJ1-2; D call uncertain. V lost 3 bases and J 1 base, leaving 6 bases between the germline ends. Per germline, CDR1 LNHDA and CDR2 SQIVND (reference sequence). The CDR3 spans 13 residues. CDR3 protein: CASSIADNYGYTF. The CDR3 nucleotides read TGTGCCAGTAGTATTGCGGATAACTATGGCTACACCTTC.

The chain couples TRBV18 to TRBJ1-1, with 11 bases identical to TRBD1. The CDR3 is 16 amino acids. The V gene end was trimmed by 3 bases and the J gene end by 7 bases; junction bases not matched to a gene: 10. Germline loops: CDR1 KGHSH, CDR2 LQKENI. Here the CDR3 DNA reads TGTGCCAGCTCACCTGGGGGAGGACAGGGGGCGGGTGAAGCTTTCTTT. Translating it yields CASSPGGGQGAGEAFF. The complete variable domain, with remaining parts taken from reference TRBV18 and TRBJ1-1, reads NAGVMQNPRHLVRRRGQEARLRCSPMKGHSHVYWYRQLPEEGLKFMVYLQKENIIDESGMPKERFSAEFPKEGPSILRIQQVVRGDSAAYFCASSPGGGQGAGEAFFGQGTRLTVV.

The J gene is TRBJ1-1, the V gene TRBV28; no clear D. V was cut by 10 bases and J by 0 bases, with 6 bases left in between. Per germline, CDR1 MDHEN and CDR2 SYDVKM. This CDR3 comprises 11 residues. DNA for the CDR3: TGTGCCATCCAAATGAACACTGAAGCTTTCTTT. It is translated as CAIQMNTEAFF.

The chain uses TRBV9 and TRBJ2-1; 10 bases align to TRBD2. Trimming removed 0 bases from V and 9 bases from J; junction bases left unmatched: 12. The germline V gene has CDR1 SGDLS and CDR2 YYNGEE. This CDR3 has 17 residues. The CDR3 DNA reads TGTGCCAGCAGCGTAGGGGCCAGCGGGGGGGCAAGTATTGAGCAGTTCTTC. It yields the protein CASSVGASGGASIEQFF.

This clone was seen a handful of times. The CDR3: CASSAQTGYEQYF. In DNA, the CDR3 is TGTGCCAGCAGCGCCCAAACAGGATACGAGCAGTACTTC. V and J are TRBV7-2 and TRBJ2-7; D possibly corresponds to TRBD1 (5 bases). Trimming removed 5 bases at V and 4 bases at J, with 12 bases between. The CDR3 covers 13 residues. CDR1 and CDR2 from the germline V gene are SGHTA and FQGNSA.

This chain links TRBV3-1 (or the pseudogene TRBV3-2) with TRBJ1-6, with 7 bases identical to TRBD1. The CDR3 loop spans 13 amino acids. Unmatched junction bases numbered 3, after V lost 8 bases and J lost 5 bases. Germline CDR1 and CDR2: LGHDT and YNNKEL (reference sequence). The DNA of the CDR3 is TGTGCCAGCGGAGGGGGCAATAATTCACCCCTCCACTTT. Translated: CASGGGNNSPLHF.

The chain employs TRBV6-5 and TRBJ1-4, with D possibly being TRBD1 (5 bases). Germline CDR1 reads MNHEY; CDR2 reads SVGAGI. This CDR3 is 14 amino acids long. Trimming took off 4 bases at V and 7 bases at J, with 13 bases between the two ends. CDR3 region: CASSFTGLREKLFF. The DNA for the CDR3 is TGTGCCAGCAGTTTTACAGGCCTCCGTGAAAAACTGTTTTTT.

This clone was detected once. V is TRBV5-1 and J is TRBJ1-6; D is uncertain. This CDR3 region has 16 residues. Trimming removed 7 bases from V and 4 bases from J, with 18 bases in between. Germline CDR1 is SGHRS and CDR2 is YFSETQ. Here the CDR3 reads CASCRGLETYNSPLHF. The DNA of the CDR3 is TGCGCCAGCTGCCGCGGGCTCGAGACTTATAATTCACCCCTCCACTTT. The full variable domain, its missing parts supplied by reference TRBV5-1 and TRBJ1-6, is KAGVTQTPRYLIKTRGQQVTLSCSPISGHRSVSWYQQTPGQGLQFLFEYFSETQRNKGNFPGRFSGRQFSNSRSEMNVSTLELGDSALYLCASCRGLETYNSPLHFGNGTRLTVT.

The V gene is TRBV28, the J gene TRBJ1-3; 8 bases fit TRBD1. The CDR3 covers 16 residues. Germline CDR1 reads MDHEN; CDR2 reads SYDVKM. With 3 bases clipped from V and 4 bases from J, the junction kept 8 bases outside the gene matches. The CDR3 coding sequence is TGTGCCAGCAGTTTCCCGGACAGGGTTGGGGGAAACACCATATATTTT. This translates into CASSFPDRVGGNTIYF.

The genes are TRBV11-1 and TRBJ2-7; unclear D gene. CDR3 length: 11 amino acids. CDR1 is SGHAT and CDR2 is FQDESV in the germline V gene (reference sequence). Trimming removed 3 bases at V and 6 bases at J, with 6 bases between. The CDR3 loop is CASSFLGEQYF. CDR3 sequence (DNA): TGTGCCAGCAGCTTTCTCGGCGAGCAGTACTTC.

The gene calls are TRBV7-9 and TRBJ2-1; D not certain. The CDR3 is 12 residues long. V lost 3 bases to trimming and J lost 6 bases, with 6 bases between them. CDR1 and CDR2 from the germline V gene are SEHNR and FQNEAQ (reference sequence). The CDR3 DNA is TGTGCCAGCAGCTTTTCTCGCAATGAGCAGTTCTTC. It yields the protein CASSFSRNEQFF.

The gene calls are TRBV7-2 and TRBJ1-1, with TRBD1 matching 7 bases. CDR3 length: 13 residues. V shed 5 bases, J shed 3 bases, and the junction held 3 bases outside the gene matches. Germline V CDR1 and CDR2: SGHTA, FQGNSA. This chain's CDR3 is CASSPRGYTEAFF. In DNA form, the CDR3 reads TGTGCCAGCAGCCCCAGGGGGTACACTGAAGCTTTCTTT. Supplemented by reference TRBV7-2 and TRBJ1-1, the full variable domain reads GAGVSQSPSNKVTEKGKDVELRCDPISGHTALYWYRQSLGQGLEFLIYFQGNSAPDKSGLPSDRFSAERTGGSVSTLTIQRTQQEDSAVYLCASSPRGYTEAFFGQGTRLTVV.

This sequence joins TRBV9 and TRBJ2-5; possibly TRBD2 for D (5 bases). Germline V gives CDR1 SGDLS, CDR2 YYNGEE. The CDR3 is made up of 12 amino acids. V was clipped by 2 bases and J by 6 bases, with 8 bases between them. The CDR3 here is CASSVDLQTQYF. CDR3 coding DNA: TGTGCCAGCAGCGTGGACTTGCAGACCCAGTACTTC. Full variable domain (remainder filled in from reference TRBV9 and TRBJ2-5): DSGVTQTPKHLITATGQRVTLRCSPRSGDLSVYWYQQSLDQGLQFLIQYYNGEERAKGNILERFSAQQFPDLHSELNLSSLELGDSALYFCASSVDLQTQYFGPGTRLLVL.

The table lists this clone with many counts. For the CDR3, the DNA is TGTGCCAGCAGTTACTCGGGACAGAACACCGGGGAGCTGTTTTTT. Its translation is CASSYSGQNTGELFF. The chain is built from TRBV6-6 and TRBJ2-2; maybe TRBD1 (6 bases). Trimming shortened V by 0 bases and J by 1 base, and 6 bases separated the two germline ends. CDR1 and CDR2 (germline): MNHNY, SVGAGI (reference sequence). This CDR3 is built from 15 residues.

The chain is built from TRBV19 and TRBJ1-2; 7 bases fit TRBD1. CDR1 is LNHDA, CDR2 SQIVND, per germline (reference sequence). V trimming: 9 bases; J trimming: 0 bases; junction bases outside the gene matches: 16. The CDR3 extends over 17 amino acids. The CDR3 region is CASASEARDSSNYGYTF. For the CDR3, the DNA is TGTGCCAGCGCTTCAGAAGCCCGGGACAGCTCTAACTATGGCTACACCTTC.

This chain links TRBV5-5 with TRBJ1-1, with D perhaps TRBD1 (6 bases). The germline V and J ends were trimmed by 1 base and 5 bases, with 15 bases remaining between them. CDR1 and CDR2 (germline): SGHKS, YYEKEE (reference sequence). The CDR3 is 15 residues long. The CDR3 DNA sequence: TGTGCCAGCAGCTTGCGAAACACAGGGAGTACTGAAGCTTTCTTT. This encodes CASSLRNTGSTEAFF.

The V gene is TRBV9, the J gene TRBJ2-2; D is unresolved. Trimming pared 3 bases from V and 0 bases from J, leaving 18 bases between. Germline V gives CDR1 SGDLS, CDR2 YYNGEE. The CDR3 consists of 18 residues. CDR3 region: CASSALIVADSNTGELFF. CDR3 coding DNA: TGTGCCAGCAGCGCCCTCATAGTGGCGGATTCGAACACCGGGGAGCTGTTTTTT. The entire variable domain, with the rest obtained from reference TRBV9 and TRBJ2-2, is as follows: DSGVTQTPKHLITATGQRVTLRCSPRSGDLSVYWYQQSLDQGLQFLIQYYNGEERAKGNILERFSAQQFPDLHSELNLSSLELGDSALYFCASSALIVADSNTGELFFGEGSRLTVL.

This clone was seen more than once but under ten times. The chain has TRBV19 and TRBJ2-2; TRBD2 matches 10 bases. This CDR3 has 17 amino acids. V shed 6 bases, J shed 3 bases, and the junction held 10 bases outside the gene matches. The germline CDR1 and CDR2 sequences are LNHDA and SQIVND (reference sequence). The CDR3 is CASRKGLGLADTGELFF. The CDR3 DNA reads as TGTGCCAGTAGGAAAGGACTAGGACTAGCGGACACCGGGGAGCTGTTTTTT.

This rearrangement joins TRBV19 to TRBJ1-5; D perhaps matches TRBD1 (6 bases). This CDR3 contains 15 residues. Germline V CDR1 and CDR2: LNHDA, SQIVND (reference sequence). V lost 2 bases, J lost 7 bases, and 15 bases lay in between. The CDR3: CASSITRQGIQPQHF. As DNA, the CDR3 is TGTGCCAGTAGTATAACACGGCAGGGGATCCAGCCCCAGCATTTT.

This chain joins TRBV10-2 and TRBJ1-5, with D possibly being TRBD1 (6 bases). This CDR3 has 16 residues. Germline CDR1 is WSHSY and CDR2 is SAAADI. V was clipped by 4 bases and J by 5 bases, with 18 bases between them. The CDR3 nucleotides are TGCGCCAGCAGTGGGGGACGGGGGGCGGAAGATCAGCCCCAGCATTTT. Its translation is CASSGGRGAEDQPQHF.

The gene calls are TRBV12-1 and TRBJ1-2; the table's TRBD1 call for D was not verified on the DNA. TRBV12-1 is tagged as a pseudogene. The CDR3 runs 14 residues. The CDR3 loop reads CASSFSQGAKGYTF. CDR3 sequence (DNA): TGTGCCAGCAGCTTTAGTCAGGGGGCGAAGGGCTACACCTTC.

V and J are TRBV18 and TRBJ2-2, with 7 bases identical to TRBD1. Germline lookup yields CDR1 KGHSH and CDR2 LQKENI. The CDR3 has 15 residues. Unmatched junction bases numbered 4, after V lost 3 bases and J lost 3 bases. The CDR3: CASSPTGDDTGELFF. CDR3 DNA sequence: TGTGCCAGCTCACCTACAGGGGACGACACCGGGGAGCTGTTTTTT.

The chain couples TRBV4-2 to TRBJ1-5; TRBD1 agrees at 7 bases. Germline loops: CDR1 LGHNA, CDR2 YNFKEQ. Germline trimming cut 3 bases from V and 5 bases from J; bases unmatched to any gene: 16. This CDR3 spans 18 amino acids. The CDR3 nucleotides read TGTGCCAGCAGCCACCGCATCCCCGACAGGGAACCGTATCAGCCCCAGCATTTT. Protein sequence: CASSHRIPDREPYQPQHF.